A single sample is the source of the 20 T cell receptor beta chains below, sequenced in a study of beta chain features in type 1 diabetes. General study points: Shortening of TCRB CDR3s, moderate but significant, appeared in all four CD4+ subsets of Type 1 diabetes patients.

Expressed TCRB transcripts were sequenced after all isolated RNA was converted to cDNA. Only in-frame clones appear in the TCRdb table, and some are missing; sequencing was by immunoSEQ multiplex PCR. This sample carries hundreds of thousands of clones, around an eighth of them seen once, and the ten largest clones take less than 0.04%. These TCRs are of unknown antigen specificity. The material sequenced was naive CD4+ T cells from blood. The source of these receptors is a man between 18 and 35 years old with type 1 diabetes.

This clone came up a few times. The CDR3 region is CASATDRGAGGQYF. CDR3 nucleotides: TGTGCCAGCGCCACTGACAGGGGTGCGGGTGGACAGTATTTT. The chain combines TRBV19 with TRBJ2-3, with 8 bases fitting TRBD1. Trimming removed 9 bases from V and 12 bases from J; junction bases left unmatched: 17. This CDR3 is 14 amino acids long. Germline V gene lookup returns CDR1 LNHDA and CDR2 SQIVND (reference sequence).

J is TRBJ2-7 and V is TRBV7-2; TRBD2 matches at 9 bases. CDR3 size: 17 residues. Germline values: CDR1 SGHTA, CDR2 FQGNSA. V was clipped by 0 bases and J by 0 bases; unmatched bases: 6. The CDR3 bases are TGTGCCAGCAGCTTAGCAGTGGCTAGCGGGGCCTCCTACGAGCAGTACTTC. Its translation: CASSLAVASGASYEQYF.

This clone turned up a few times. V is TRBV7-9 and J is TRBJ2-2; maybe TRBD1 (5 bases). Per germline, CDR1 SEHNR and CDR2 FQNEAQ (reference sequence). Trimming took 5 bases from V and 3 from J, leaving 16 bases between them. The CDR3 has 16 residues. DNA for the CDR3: TGTGCCAGCAGCCCACAGGCTTCTACCGACACCGGGGAGCTGTTTTTT. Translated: CASSPQASTDTGELFF.

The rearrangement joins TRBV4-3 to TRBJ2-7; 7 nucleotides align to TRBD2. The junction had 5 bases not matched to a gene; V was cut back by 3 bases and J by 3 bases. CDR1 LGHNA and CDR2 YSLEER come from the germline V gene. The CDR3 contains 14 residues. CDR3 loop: CASSHGRGDYEQYF. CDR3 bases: TGCGCCAGCAGCCACGGTCGGGGGGACTACGAGCAGTACTTC.

CDR3 DNA: TGTGCCAGCAACTCTGGGGACCGAACTAACTATGGCTACACCTTC. It is translated as CASNSGDRTNYGYTF. The chain links TRBV6-6 to TRBJ1-2; D is possibly TRBD1 (5 bases). The CDR3 has 15 residues. Deletions cut 7 bases from V and 0 bases from J, with 15 bases between. Germline loops: CDR1 MNHNY, CDR2 SVGAGI (reference sequence).

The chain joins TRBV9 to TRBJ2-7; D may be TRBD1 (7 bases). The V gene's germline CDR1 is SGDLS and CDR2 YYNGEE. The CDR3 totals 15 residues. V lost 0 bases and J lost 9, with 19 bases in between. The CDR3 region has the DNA TGTGCCAGCAGCGTAGCAGAGGGCAGGGGGGAACGGCAGTACTTC. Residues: CASSVAEGRGERQYF.

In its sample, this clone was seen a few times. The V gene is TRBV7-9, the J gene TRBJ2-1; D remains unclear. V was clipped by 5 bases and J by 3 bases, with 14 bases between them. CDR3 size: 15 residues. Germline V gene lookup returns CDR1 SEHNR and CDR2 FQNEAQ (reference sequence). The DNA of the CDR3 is TGTGCCAGCAGCCCCCGGTCCCCGAACTACAATGAGCAGTTCTTC. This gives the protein CASSPRSPNYNEQFF.

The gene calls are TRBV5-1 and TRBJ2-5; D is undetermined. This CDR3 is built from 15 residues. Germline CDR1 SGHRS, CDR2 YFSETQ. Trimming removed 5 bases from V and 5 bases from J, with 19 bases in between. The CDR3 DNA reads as TGCGCCAGCAGTGTCGCCCACCCGCCTCGGGAGACCCAGTACTTC. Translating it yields CASSVAHPPRETQYF.

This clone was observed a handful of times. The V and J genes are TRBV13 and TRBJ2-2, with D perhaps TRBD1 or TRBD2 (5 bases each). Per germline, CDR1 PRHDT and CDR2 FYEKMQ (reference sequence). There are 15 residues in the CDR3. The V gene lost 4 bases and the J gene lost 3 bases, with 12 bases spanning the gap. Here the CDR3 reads CASSSLGRHTGELFF. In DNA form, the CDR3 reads TGTGCCAGCAGCTCATTGGGACGGCACACCGGGGAGCTGTTTTTT.

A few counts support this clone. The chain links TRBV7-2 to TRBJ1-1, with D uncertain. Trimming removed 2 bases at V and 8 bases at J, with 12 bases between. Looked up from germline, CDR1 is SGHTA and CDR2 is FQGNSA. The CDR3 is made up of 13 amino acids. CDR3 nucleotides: TGTGCCAGCAGCTTACAGGAGGGCCGCGAAGCTTTCTTT. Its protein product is CASSLQEGREAFF.

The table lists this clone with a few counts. CDR3 in amino acids: CASSFYSAGTDTDTQYF. CDR3 nucleotides: TGTGCCAGCAGCTTTTATTCTGCAGGGACAGACACAGATACGCAGTATTTT. The chain links TRBV11-1 to TRBJ2-3, with 7 positions matching TRBD1. Germline CDR1 reads SGHAT; CDR2 reads FQDESV (reference sequence). V lost 3 bases and J lost 2; bases outside the gene matches: 11. The CDR3 loop spans 17 amino acids.

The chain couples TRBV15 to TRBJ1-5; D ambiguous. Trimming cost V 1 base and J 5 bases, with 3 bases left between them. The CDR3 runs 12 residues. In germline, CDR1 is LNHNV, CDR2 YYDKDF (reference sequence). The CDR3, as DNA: TGTGCCACCAGCAGAGCTCATCAGCCCCAGCATTTT. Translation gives CATSRAHQPQHF.

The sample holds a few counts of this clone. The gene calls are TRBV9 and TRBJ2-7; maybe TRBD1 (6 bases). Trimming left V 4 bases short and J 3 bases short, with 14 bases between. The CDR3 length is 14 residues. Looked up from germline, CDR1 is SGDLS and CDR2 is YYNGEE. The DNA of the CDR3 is TGTGCCAGCAGCCCTGGGACAACCAACTACGAGCAGTACTTC. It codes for CASSPGTTNYEQYF.

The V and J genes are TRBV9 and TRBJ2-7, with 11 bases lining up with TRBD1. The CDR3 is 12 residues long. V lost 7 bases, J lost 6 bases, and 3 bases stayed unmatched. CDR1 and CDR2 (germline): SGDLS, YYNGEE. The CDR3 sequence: CASGGTGGEQYF. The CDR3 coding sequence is TGTGCCAGCGGAGGGACAGGGGGCGAGCAGTACTTC.

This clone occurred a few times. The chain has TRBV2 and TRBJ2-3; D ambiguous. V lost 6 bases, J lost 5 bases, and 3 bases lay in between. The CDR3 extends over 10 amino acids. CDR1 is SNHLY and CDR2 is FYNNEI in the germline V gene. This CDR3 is CASRGDTQYF. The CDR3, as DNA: TGTGCCAGCAGAGGAGATACGCAGTATTTT. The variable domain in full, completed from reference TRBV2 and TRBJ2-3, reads EPEVTQTPSHQVTQMGQEVILRCVPISNHLYFYWYRQILGQKVEFLVSFYNNEISEKSEIFDDQFSVERPDGSNFTLKIRSTKLEDSAMYFCASRGDTQYFGPGTRLTVL.

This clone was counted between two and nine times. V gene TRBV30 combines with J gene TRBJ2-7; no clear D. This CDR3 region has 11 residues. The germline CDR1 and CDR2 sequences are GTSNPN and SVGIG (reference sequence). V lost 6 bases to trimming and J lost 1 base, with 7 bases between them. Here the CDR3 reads CACTQSYEQYF. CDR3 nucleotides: TGTGCCTGTACACAATCCTACGAGCAGTACTTC.

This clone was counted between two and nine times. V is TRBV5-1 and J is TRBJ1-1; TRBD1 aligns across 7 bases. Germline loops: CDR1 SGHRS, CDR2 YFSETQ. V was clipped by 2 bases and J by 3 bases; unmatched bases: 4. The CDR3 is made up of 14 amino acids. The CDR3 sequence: CASSFWGTDTEAFF. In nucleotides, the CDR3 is TGCGCCAGCAGCTTCTGGGGGACAGACACTGAAGCTTTCTTT. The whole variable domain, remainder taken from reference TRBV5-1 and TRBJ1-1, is KAGVTQTPRYLIKTRGQQVTLSCSPISGHRSVSWYQQTPGQGLQFLFEYFSETQRNKGNFPGRFSGRQFSNSRSEMNVSTLELGDSALYLCASSFWGTDTEAFFGQGTRLTVV.

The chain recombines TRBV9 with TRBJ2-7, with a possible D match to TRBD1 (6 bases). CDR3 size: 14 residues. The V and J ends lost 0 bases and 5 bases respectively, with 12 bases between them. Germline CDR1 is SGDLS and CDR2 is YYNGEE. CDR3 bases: TGTGCCAGCAGCGTAGGTCAGGGGACCCACGAGCAGTACTTC. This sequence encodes CASSVGQGTHEQYF.

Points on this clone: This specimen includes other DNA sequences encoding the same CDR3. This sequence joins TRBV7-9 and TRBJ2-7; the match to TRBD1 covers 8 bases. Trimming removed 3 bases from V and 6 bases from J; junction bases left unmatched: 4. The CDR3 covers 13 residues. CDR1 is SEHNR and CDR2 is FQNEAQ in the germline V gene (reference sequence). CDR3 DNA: TGTGCCAGCAGCTTGGGGACAGGAGGCGAGCAGTACTTC. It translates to CASSLGTGGEQYF.

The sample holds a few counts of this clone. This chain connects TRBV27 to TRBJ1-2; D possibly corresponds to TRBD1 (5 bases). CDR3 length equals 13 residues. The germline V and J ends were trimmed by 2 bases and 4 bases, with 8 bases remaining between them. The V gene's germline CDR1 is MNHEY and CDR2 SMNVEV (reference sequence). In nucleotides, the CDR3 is TGTGCCAGCAGTTTAGACAGTAGCTATGGCTACACCTTC. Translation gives CASSLDSSYGYTF.